This TCR beta chain was profiled in a study of T cells in Graves' hyperthyroidism and ophthalmopathy. From germline, CDR1 is LGHDT and CDR2 YNNKEL (reference sequence). Trimming removed 0 bases at V and 4 bases at J, with 22 bases between. This CDR3 is built from 18 residues. Template material for amplifying TCR beta CDR3 regions consisted of RNA transcripts. HTBI primers were employed in a first-round RT-PCR of the TCR CDR3. MiXCR, run by TCRdb on the multiplex PCR reads, gives a single entry per CDR3 protein. The sample yields 80,000 to 100,000 distinct CDR3 sequences, roughly 40% seen once. Material for sequencing was peripheral blood or thyroid tissue (not recorded which). V gene TRBV3-1 combines with J gene TRBJ2-7; D is possibly TRBD2 (6 bases). The clonotype originates from a young woman with Graves' hyperthyroidism. In DNA, the CDR3 is TGTGCCAGCAGCCAAGATTATTCTGGCGGGCTAGCGCTATACGAGCAGTACTTC. It codes for CASSQDYSGGLALYEQYF.